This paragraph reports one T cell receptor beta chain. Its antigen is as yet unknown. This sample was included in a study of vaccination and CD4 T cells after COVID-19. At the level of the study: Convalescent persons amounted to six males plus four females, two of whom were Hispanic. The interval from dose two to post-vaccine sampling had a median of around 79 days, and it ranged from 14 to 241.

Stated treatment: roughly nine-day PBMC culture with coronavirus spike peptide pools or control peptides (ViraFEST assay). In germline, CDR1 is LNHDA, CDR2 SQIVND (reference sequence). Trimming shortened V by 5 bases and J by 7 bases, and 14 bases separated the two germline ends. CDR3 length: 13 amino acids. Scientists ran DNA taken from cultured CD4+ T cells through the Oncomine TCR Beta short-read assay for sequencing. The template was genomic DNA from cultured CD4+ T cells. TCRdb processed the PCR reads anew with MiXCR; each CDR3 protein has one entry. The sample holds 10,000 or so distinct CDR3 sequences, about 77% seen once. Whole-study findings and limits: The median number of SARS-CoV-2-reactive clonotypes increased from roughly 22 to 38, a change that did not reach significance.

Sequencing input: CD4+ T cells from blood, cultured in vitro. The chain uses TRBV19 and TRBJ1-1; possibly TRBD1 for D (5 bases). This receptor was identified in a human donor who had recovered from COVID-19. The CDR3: CASSLPRGREAFF. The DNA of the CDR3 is TGTGCCAGTAGTCTCCCCCGGGGACGTGAAGCTTTCTTT.